This record covers a single T cell receptor beta chain. This clone was seen just once. No cognate antigen has been identified for it. Per-nucleotide qualities are absent, and no much larger clonotype sits a single base away. After DNA extraction (Qiagen), TCRbeta V-D-J rearrangements were amplified in a bias-controlled manner and then sequenced at high throughput (immunoSEQ; Adaptive Biotech). In the source study's methods: The immunoSEQ Analyzer platform was used for sequence-level analysis of productive sequences. Clonality was calculated as 1 minus Pielou's evenness, with values ranging from 0 (highly polyclonal) to 1 (monoclonal). How much repertoires overlapped between subsets was quantified with the Morisita index, which goes from 0 (no similarity) to 1 (complete similarity). Imported from immuneACCESS, the table was reduced by TCRdb to in-frame sequences with V and J called. These copies leave out some clones; in studies compared against another copy, an unresolved V gene accounts for under half, and the cause of the remainder is not known. V, J and clone size derive from that table, while D and trimming were established from the DNA sequence. Present in this sample are thousands of clones, over 55% of which were seen just once. About 10% of the sample goes to the ten largest clones.

This specimen comes from a study of IL-17A CD8 T cells in psoriatic arthritis synovium. As for the study more broadly: The goal of the study was to characterize the phenotype, molecular profile and function of synovial IL-17A+CD8+ T cells in the pathogenesis of psoriatic arthritis.

Measured from the cysteine to the phenylalanine, the CDR3 is 15 residues long. The CDR3 DNA has 45 bases and is translated from base 1. The germline V gene (reference sequence) specifies PRHDT as CDR1 and FYEKMQ as CDR2. V and J are trimmed by 3 bases and 5 bases, and the gene matches miss 7 bases of the junction. CD3+ T cells, isolated magnetically, got more than 1.3 hours of stimulation with PMA and ionomycin and were then labeled using IL-17A and IFNgamma cytokine secretion assays. Synovial fluid effusions were aspirated from the actively inflamed joints of patients with psoriatic arthritis. Memory CD8+ T cells in synovial fluid were sorted patient by patient into Tc17 (IL-17A+) cells, bulk memory cells and Tc1 (IL-17A-IFNgamma+) cells in order to compare their TCR repertoires. The Classification of Psoriatic Arthritis Study Group (CASPAR) criteria were met by the psoriatic arthritis patients. Cytokine-secreting cells were counterstained with viability dye and anti-CD3, CD8, CD14 and CD4 antibodies and sorted on a BD FACSAria. TCRbeta sequencing was performed on sorted synovial fluid CD8+ T cell subsets from a few patients with psoriatic arthritis. Synovial fluid mononuclear cells were isolated with Lymphoprep and cryopreserved in liquid nitrogen before use. The medium used for cryopreservation was made up of around 53% fetal calf serum and approximately 9.7% dimethyl sulfoxide.

The study at large found these results: Cells came from synovial fluid rather than synovial tissue, since no psoriatic arthritis synovial tissue samples were available. Morisita overlap indices above 0.75 were seen in a couple of patients because many Tc17 clones were shared with the synovial Tc1 population. Only three patients were included in the TCR sequencing, a limited sample size that the authors acknowledged. Some individual clones occupied over 4.5% of the repertoire, though most synovial CD8+ subsets remained polyclonal.

This receptor was identified in a human donor with psoriatic arthritis. The rearranged chain carries TRBV13 and TRBJ1-1; TRBD1 aligns with 9 central bases. Sequenced sample: IFN-gamma+ CD8+ T cells from synovial fluid. The cell subset or site label of this sample denotes: IL-17A-IFNgamma+ memory CD8+ (Tc1) cells. The CDR3 is CASSLRTGARTEAFF. The nucleotides are TGTGCCAGCAGCTTGAGGACAGGGGCGAGGACTGAAGCTTTCTTT.